The next 24 T cell receptor beta chains were all read from a single sample in a study of CD8 T cells in Susac syndrome. Reverse transcription of roughly 0.5 to 1 ug RNA was carried out with random hexamers. TCRdb re-analysed the immunoSEQ multiplex PCR reads in MiXCR, keeping a single row per CDR3 protein. The sample lists approximately 100,000 distinct CDR3 sequences; nearly 95% were seen once. Specimen: CD4+ T cells from PBMCs. These receptor sequences come from a human donor in good health.

V usage is TRBV6-2 or TRBV6-3 and J usage is TRBJ2-4; 10 bases fit TRBD2. The CDR3 is 15 amino acids. The V segment lost 6 bases and the J segment 5 bases; nucleotides outside the gene matches: 7. Germline V lookup: CDR1 MNHEY, CDR2 SVGEGT. The CDR3 loop reads CASSMASGGQNIQYF. As DNA, the CDR3 is TGTGCCAGCAGCATGGCTAGCGGGGGACAAAACATTCAGTACTTC.

The V gene is TRBV29-1, the J gene TRBJ1-1; no clear D. Germline CDR1 reads SQVTM; CDR2 reads ANQGSEA. The germline V and J ends were trimmed by 8 bases and 1 base, with 8 bases remaining between them. This CDR3 comprises 11 residues. In DNA form, the CDR3 reads TGCAGCTCGGCAGGGAACACTGAAGCTTTCTTT. It yields the protein CSSAGNTEAFF.

The chain joins TRBV5-1 to TRBJ1-2, with TRBD1 identical over 10 bases. Germline loops: CDR1 SGHRS, CDR2 YFSETQ. The CDR3 is 16 amino acids. The ends lost 0 bases at V and 7 bases at J; junction bases unmatched: 9. The CDR3 nucleotides are TGCGCCAGCAGCTTGGATACGACAGGGGGCACAGGTGGCTACACCTTC. Its protein product is CASSLDTTGGTGGYTF.

This chain uses TRBV12-3 or TRBV12-4 with TRBJ1-1; no reliable D call. The CDR3 sequence is 14 residues long. The V and J ends lost 2 bases and 0 bases respectively, with 7 bases between them. CDR3 amino acids: CASSLSDLNTEAFF. The CDR3, as DNA: TGTGCCAGCAGTTTAAGTGACCTGAACACTGAAGCTTTCTTT.

The chain carries TRBV7-9 and TRBJ2-7; either TRBD1 or TRBD2 may fit D (5 bases each). In germline, CDR1 is SEHNR, CDR2 FQNEAQ (reference sequence). The V end was cut by 3 bases, the J end by 5 bases, with 14 bases between. This CDR3 is 14 amino acids long. The CDR3 protein is CASSLGTARHEQYF. CDR3 bases: TGTGCCAGCAGCTTGGGGACGGCCCGGCACGAGCAGTACTTC.

The chain combines TRBV19 with TRBJ2-1, with D perhaps assigned TRBD1 or TRBD2 (5 bases each). The CDR3 is 17 residues long. Trimming pared 5 bases from V and 8 bases from J, leaving 25 bases between. From germline, CDR1 is LNHDA and CDR2 SQIVND (reference sequence). The DNA of the CDR3 is TGTGCCAGTAGTCTCTCGGGGCGGTTCCACGGCTTCGATGAGCAGTTCTTC. Translating it yields CASSLSGRFHGFDEQFF.

The gene calls are TRBV7-9 and TRBJ1-5, with D unclear. The CDR3 extends over 14 amino acids. Trimming took 5 bases from V and 0 from J, leaving 8 bases between them. The germline CDR1 and CDR2 sequences are SEHNR and FQNEAQ (reference sequence). CDR3 coding DNA: TGTGCCAGCAGCCCGACTGGTAGCAATCAGCCCCAGCATTTT. It yields the protein CASSPTGSNQPQHF.

The chain combines TRBV19 with TRBJ1-2; D possibly corresponds to TRBD1 (6 bases). The CDR3 is 16 amino acids. V was shortened by 6 bases and J by 1 base, with 18 bases between the two germline ends. Germline loops: CDR1 LNHDA, CDR2 SQIVND (reference sequence). The CDR3 protein is CASSDDRRGDNYGYTF. In DNA, the CDR3 is TGTGCCAGTAGCGATGACCGGAGGGGGGATAACTATGGCTACACCTTC.

This clonotype appeared a single time. The junction and the germline gene differ at one end; a read error may be behind it. The J gene is TRBJ2-4, the V gene TRBV2, with D possibly TRBD2 on 6 matching bases. CDR1 SNHLY and CDR2 FYNNEI come from the germline V gene. The CDR3 runs to 13 residues. The CDR3 is CASSELAEKPPHF. Here the CDR3 DNA reads TGTGCCAGCAGTGAATTAGCGGAGAAGCCCCCACACTTC.

The chain has TRBV6-5 and TRBJ2-7; unclear D gene. Trimming took 2 bases from V and 0 from J, leaving 8 bases between them. Germline assignment: CDR1 MNHEY and CDR2 SVGAGI. The CDR3 consists of 14 residues. Written as DNA, the CDR3 is TGTGCCAGCAGTTACGGCTATAGCTCCTACGAGCAGTACTTC. Translated, it gives CASSYGYSSYEQYF.

This clonotype was detected only once. This sequence joins TRBV19 and TRBJ2-1, with 9 bases identical to TRBD1. Looked up from germline, CDR1 is LNHDA and CDR2 is SQIVND (reference sequence). V was clipped by 7 bases and J by 3 bases; unmatched bases: 10. The CDR3 runs 16 residues. The CDR3 DNA reads as TGTGCCAGTACCCCGAGGACAGGGGAGATCTACAATGAGCAGTTCTTC. Protein: CASTPRTGEIYNEQFF.

The V call is TRBV6-6, the J call TRBJ1-5, with D maybe TRBD1 (5 bases). CDR3 length equals 14 residues. The V end lost 6 bases, the J end lost 7 bases, and 16 bases lay between the germline ends. Looked up from germline, CDR1 is MNHNY and CDR2 is SVGAGI (reference sequence). The CDR3 loop reads CASSPGVGGQPQHF. The CDR3 nucleotides read TGTGCCAGCAGCCCCGGGGTGGGGGGACAGCCCCAGCATTTT.

The rearrangement joins TRBV12-3 or TRBV12-4 to TRBJ1-5, with 9 bases aligning to TRBD1. The CDR3 runs to 15 residues. V lost 0 bases to trimming and J lost 9 bases; unmatched junction nucleotides: 6. Here the CDR3 reads CASSLADRGYGPQHF. DNA for the CDR3: TGTGCCAGCAGTTTAGCGGACAGGGGTTACGGGCCCCAGCATTTT.

The chain combines TRBV20-1 with TRBJ2-1, with D perhaps matching TRBD2 (6 bases). The V gene lost 0 bases and the J gene lost 10 bases, with 13 bases spanning the gap. The CDR3 totals 13 residues. The germline CDR1 and CDR2 sequences are DFQATT and SNEGSKA (reference sequence). CDR3 amino acids: CSARDPLAHEQFF. DNA of the CDR3: TGCAGTGCTAGAGATCCCCTAGCGCACGAGCAGTTCTTC.

This chain links TRBV24-1 with TRBJ1-1, with 7 bases that match TRBD1. Germline assignment: CDR1 KGHDR and CDR2 SFDVKD. V lost 2 bases and J lost 1; bases outside the gene matches: 3. The CDR3 spans 15 residues. The CDR3 DNA is TGTGCCACCAGTGATTCCCGACAGGGGAACACTGAAGCTTTCTTT. Translation gives CATSDSRQGNTEAFF.

The V call is TRBV2, the J call TRBJ2-3; D unclear. Germline lookup yields CDR1 SNHLY and CDR2 FYNNEI. Deletions cut 5 bases from V and 4 bases from J, with 13 bases between. The CDR3 covers 14 residues. CDR3 DNA sequence: TGTGCCAGCAGTCAGTCAGATCCCCCAGATACGCAGTATTTT. Protein product: CASSQSDPPDTQYF.

This chain uses TRBV14 with TRBJ2-1, with 10 bases that match TRBD1. Germline values: CDR1 SGHDN, CDR2 FVKESK. Trimming at V came to 4 bases and at J to 12 bases, leaving 12 bases not matched to a gene. This CDR3 has 15 amino acids. CDR3 nucleotide sequence: TGTGCCAGCAGCCTCGGGACAGGGGCTACCAATCCGCAGTTCTTC. Its protein is CASSLGTGATNPQFF.

The chain has TRBV7-9 and TRBJ2-7, with 11 nucleotides matching TRBD2. Germline V gives CDR1 SEHNR, CDR2 FQNEAQ (reference sequence). V lost 5 bases and J lost 2; bases outside the gene matches: 8. This CDR3 has 16 amino acids. The CDR3 coding sequence is TGTGCCAGCAGCCTGATGGGGACTAGCGGCCCCTACGAGCAGTACTTC. It encodes CASSLMGTSGPYEQYF.

The chain combines TRBV7-3 with TRBJ1-1; no reliable D call. CDR3 length equals 15 residues. Germline V gene data show CDR1 as SGHTA and CDR2 as FQGTGA. V was cut by 2 bases and J by 1 base, with 11 bases left in between. CDR3 nucleotides: TGTGCCAGCAGCTTAGAGGCGTTGGAGAACACTGAAGCTTTCTTT. Translated: CASSLEALENTEAFF.

The V and J genes are TRBV7-2 and TRBJ2-3; D possibly corresponds to TRBD2 (5 bases). CDR1 SGHTA and CDR2 FQGNSA come from the germline V gene. With 3 bases removed from V and 13 bases from J, the gap between germline ends came to 20 bases. This CDR3 contains 14 residues. DNA for the CDR3: TGTGCCAGCAGCTTTAGGCCTGCGGGCAGTTGGGAGTATTTT. Residues: CASSFRPAGSWEYF. The full variable domain, with the rest looked up from reference TRBV7-2 and TRBJ2-3, is GAGVSQSPSNKVTEKGKDVELRCDPISGHTALYWYRQSLGQGLEFLIYFQGNSAPDKSGLPSDRFSAERTGGSVSTLTIQRTQQEDSAVYLCASSFRPAGSWEYFGPGTRLTVL.

V and J are TRBV19 and TRBJ2-6; maybe TRBD1 (5 bases). V lost 4 bases, J lost 1 base, and 8 bases lay in between. Germline assignment: CDR1 LNHDA and CDR2 SQIVND (reference sequence). The CDR3 loop spans 15 amino acids. CDR3 sequence (DNA): TGTGCCAGTAGTAAAGACAGTTCTGGGGCCAACGTCCTGACTTTC. Its translation is CASSKDSSGANVLTF.

This clonotype was recorded only once. The chain employs TRBV24-1 and TRBJ2-1; the D gene is possibly TRBD2 (5 bases). Looked up from germline, CDR1 is KGHDR and CDR2 is SFDVKD. V was shortened by 0 bases and J by 9 bases, with 11 bases between the two germline ends. There are 14 residues in the CDR3. CDR3 sequence (DNA): TGTGCCACCAGTGATTTGGTGGTCGGAGGTGAGCAGTTCTTC. It encodes CATSDLVVGGEQFF.

The rearrangement joins TRBV20-1 to TRBJ2-5; 8 nucleotides align to TRBD1. CDR1 and CDR2 (germline): DFQATT, SNEGSKA (reference sequence). Germline trimming cut 3 bases from V and 5 bases from J; bases unmatched to any gene: 8. The CDR3 has 14 residues. The CDR3 DNA follows: TGCAGTGCTAGGGGAGGACAGGGCGCGGAGACCCAGTACTTC. Its protein is CSARGGQGAETQYF.

This chain uses TRBV7-2 with TRBJ1-2, with D tentatively TRBD1 (5 bases). Germline lookup yields CDR1 SGHTA and CDR2 FQGNSA. The CDR3 has 13 amino acids. The V and J ends lost 6 bases and 4 bases respectively, with 12 bases between them. CDR3 protein: CASRPTAVYGYTF. Here the CDR3 DNA reads TGTGCCAGCAGACCGACAGCAGTCTATGGCTACACCTTC.